The clone carrying this TCR beta chain was picked up many times. The CDR3 has 13 amino acids. The V segment lost 5 bases and the J segment 6 bases; nucleotides outside the gene matches: 7. CDR1 MNHEY and CDR2 SVGEGT come from the germline V gene. Genomic DNA templated the TCR beta VDJ and CDR3 profiling. TCRdb used MiXCR to reprocess the reads, holding one entry per CDR3 protein. The table includes roughly 170,000 distinct CDR3 sequences, just under 65% detected once. This record belongs to a study of CD8+CD57+ T cells in acquired aplastic anemia. The V call is TRBV6-2 or TRBV6-3, the J call TRBJ2-7, with TRBD1 identical over 7 bases. Sequencing was performed on sorted CD4+, CD8+, or CD8+CD57+ T cells (not recorded which) from PBMCs. The TCR sequence derives from a human donor in good health. This CDR3 reads CASSGTESIEQYF. CDR3 coding DNA: TGTGCCAGCAGTGGGACAGAATCCATCGAGCAGTACTTC.